One sample yielded the 10 T cell receptor beta chains listed below, sequenced in a study of T cells in localized non-small cell lung cancer. The protocol was immunoSEQ multiplex PCR, while the TCRdb copy is restricted to in-frame clones and leaves out a portion. Among tens of thousands of clones listed, approximately 80% were seen once. The sequencing used peripheral blood, collected before any cancer treatment. The receptors shown here come from a female donor aged 60 or older with stage I lung adenocarcinoma.

The rearrangement joins TRBV6-5 to TRBJ1-2, with TRBD1 identical over 11 bases. The ends lost 0 bases at V and 2 bases at J; junction bases unmatched: 2. Germline lookup yields CDR1 MNHEY and CDR2 SVGAGI. The CDR3 sequence is 16 residues long. This chain's CDR3 is CASSYSWDRGNYGYTF. The DNA of the CDR3 is TGTGCCAGCAGTTACTCATGGGACAGGGGGAACTATGGCTACACCTTC.

The chain has TRBV29-1 and TRBJ2-6; D call uncertain. V lost 0 bases and J lost 0, with 9 bases in between. The CDR3 runs 16 residues. Per germline, CDR1 SQVTM and CDR2 ANQGSEA. The CDR3 loop is CSVEDYSFSGANVLTF. CDR3 in DNA: TGCAGCGTTGAAGATTATAGCTTCTCTGGGGCCAACGTCCTGACTTTC.

This clone was counted a few times. The V gene is TRBV4-1, the J gene TRBJ2-3; 8 bases match TRBD1. CDR1 is MGHRA and CDR2 is YSYEKL in the germline V gene. CDR3 size: 17 residues. With V trimmed by 0 bases and J by 4 bases, 9 bases remained unmatched. CDR3 coding DNA: TGCGCCAGCAGCCAAGAGGGGACAGGCCTCCGTCCAGATACGCAGTATTTT. This translates into CASSQEGTGLRPDTQYF.

The rearrangement links TRBV10-3 to TRBJ2-3; 7 positions match TRBD2. V was pared by 7 bases and J by 4 bases, with 5 bases of the junction left unmatched. The germline gives CDR1 ENHRY, CDR2 SYGVKD. The CDR3 spans 13 residues. This CDR3 is CAITSGNADTQYF. In nucleotides, the CDR3 is TGTGCCATCACGAGCGGGAATGCAGATACGCAGTATTTT.

The J gene is TRBJ2-6, the V gene TRBV7-3; D is uncertain. The CDR3 spans 16 residues. Deletions cut 5 bases from V and 0 bases from J, with 11 bases between. CDR1 SGHTA and CDR2 FQGTGA come from the germline V gene. CDR3 residues: CASSPLSSSGANVLTF. The CDR3 nucleotides read TGTGCCAGCAGCCCCCTATCCAGCTCTGGGGCCAACGTCCTGACTTTC.

This clone was observed a single time. J is TRBJ2-7 and V is TRBV5-1; TRBD2 matches 13 bases. The CDR3 has 16 amino acids. Unmatched junction bases numbered 6, after V lost 4 bases and J lost 2 bases. Per germline, CDR1 SGHRS and CDR2 YFSETQ. The CDR3 region has the DNA TGCGCCAGCAGCCCGGCACTAGCGGGAGGGCCCTACGAGCAGTACTTC. This translates into CASSPALAGGPYEQYF.

This clone was observed a few times. This chain uses TRBV13 with TRBJ1-1, with no clear D. Germline CDR1 reads PRHDT; CDR2 reads FYEKMQ (reference sequence). CDR3 length: 12 residues. Trimming shortened V by 0 bases and J by 10 bases, and 9 bases separated the two germline ends. CDR3 amino acids: CASSLGSVVAFF. DNA for the CDR3: TGTGCCAGCAGCTTAGGATCCGTCGTAGCTTTCTTT.

The chain joins TRBV25-1 to TRBJ1-1; 10 positions match TRBD1. This CDR3 region has 16 residues. Trimming cost V 5 bases and J 10 bases; bases outside gene matches: 16. Germline V gene data show CDR1 as MGHDK and CDR2 as SYGVNS. CDR3 sequence reads: CASSNSMDRGLLGAFF. CDR3 coding DNA: TGTGCCAGCAGTAATTCCATGGACAGGGGGTTGCTAGGAGCTTTCTTT. Filled out from reference TRBV25-1 and TRBJ1-1, the complete variable domain reads EADIYQTPRYLVIGTGKKITLECSQTMGHDKMYWYQQDPGMELHLIHYSYGVNSTEKGDLSSESTVSRIRTEHFPLTLESARPSHTSQYLCASSNSMDRGLLGAFFGQGTRLTVV.

The gene calls are TRBV5-4 and TRBJ2-1, with D tentatively TRBD2 (5 bases). Germline V gene data show CDR1 as SGHNT and CDR2 as YYREEE (reference sequence). With 2 bases removed from V and 8 bases from J, the gap between germline ends came to 11 bases. CDR3 length: 13 residues. Here the CDR3 DNA reads TGTGCCAGCAGCTTCGGGGAGCGTTATGAGCAGTTCTTC. Its translation: CASSFGERYEQFF.

The chain joins TRBV10-3 to TRBJ2-2, with 8 positions matching TRBD2. This CDR3 has 13 amino acids. Per the germline V gene, CDR1 is ENHRY and CDR2 is SYGVKD. Trimming at V came to 8 bases and at J to 4 bases, leaving 3 bases not matched to a gene. CDR3 in amino acids: CAIGAGATGELFF. For the CDR3, the DNA is TGTGCCATCGGAGCGGGGGCCACCGGGGAGCTGTTTTTT.